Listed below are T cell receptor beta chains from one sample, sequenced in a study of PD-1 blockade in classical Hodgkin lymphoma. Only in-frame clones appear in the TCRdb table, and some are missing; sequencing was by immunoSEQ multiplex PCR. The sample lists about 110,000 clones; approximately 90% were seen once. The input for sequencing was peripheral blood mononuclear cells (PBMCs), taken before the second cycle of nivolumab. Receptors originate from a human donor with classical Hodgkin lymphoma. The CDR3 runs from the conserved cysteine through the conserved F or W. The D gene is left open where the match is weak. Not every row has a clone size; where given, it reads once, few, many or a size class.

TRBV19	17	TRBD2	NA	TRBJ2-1	TGTGCCAGTAGTAGCTATACCGGGACTAGCGGGAGGGATGAGCAGTTCTTC	CASSSYTGTSGRDEQFF
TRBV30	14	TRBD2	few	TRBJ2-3	TGTGCCGGGCTCAAAGCGGGAGGGGGAGATACGCAGTATTTT	CAGLKAGGGDTQYF
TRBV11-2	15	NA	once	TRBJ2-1	TGTGCCAGCAGCTTAGATCTCGAATCCTACAATGAGCAGTTCTTC	CASSLDLESYNEQFF
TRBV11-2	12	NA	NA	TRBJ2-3	TGTGCCAGCAGCTTGGGTGGAGATACGCAGTATTTT	CASSLGGDTQYF
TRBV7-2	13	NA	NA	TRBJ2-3	TGTGCCAGCAGCTTAGTTTGGGGCGATACGCAGTATTTT	CASSLVWGDTQYF
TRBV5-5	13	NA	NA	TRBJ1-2	TGTGCCAGCAGCTTGTGGTTAAACAATGGCTACACCTTC	CASSLWLNNGYTF
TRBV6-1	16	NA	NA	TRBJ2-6	TGTGCCAGCAGTGACCGGGGAAGCTCTGGGGCCAACGTCCTGACTTTC	CASSDRGSSGANVLTF
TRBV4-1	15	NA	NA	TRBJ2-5	TGCGCCAGCAGCCAAGGATCAGCAGTACAAGAGACCCAGTACTTC	CASSQGSAVQETQYF
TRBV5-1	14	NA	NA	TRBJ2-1	TGCGCCAGCAGCCCTAGCAACTCCTACAATGAGCAGTTCTTC	CASSPSNSYNEQFF
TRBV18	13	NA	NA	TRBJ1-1	TGTGCCAGCTCAGAGGGGTCGAACACTGAAGCTTTCTTT	CASSEGSNTEAFF
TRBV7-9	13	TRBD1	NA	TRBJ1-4	TGTGCCAGCAGCTTACCGGGACAGGGGAAACTGTTTTTT	CASSLPGQGKLFF
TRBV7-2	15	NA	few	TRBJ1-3	TGTGCCAGCAGCTTAGCGGGGGACAACGGAAACACCAAATATTTT	CASSLAGDNGNTKYF
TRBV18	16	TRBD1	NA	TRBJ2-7	TGTGCCAGCTCACCATTTACGGGACAGGCCTCCTACGAGCAGTACTTC	CASSPFTGQASYEQYF
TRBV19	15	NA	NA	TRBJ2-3	TGTGCCAGTAGCCCGGGGGCGGGAGCGGGAGATACGCAGTATTTT	CASSPGAGAGDTQYF
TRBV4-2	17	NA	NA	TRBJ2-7	TGTGCCAGCAGCCAAGATAAGTCGCGGGGACGCCTCCACGAGCAGTACTTC	CASSQDKSRGRLHEQYF
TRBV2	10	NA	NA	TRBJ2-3	TGTGCCAGCAAATTAGATACGCAGTATTTT	CASKLDTQYF
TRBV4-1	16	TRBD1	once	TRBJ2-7	TGCGCCAGCAGCCTTAGAGGGGGACAGGGGGCCTACGAGCAGTACTTC	CASSLRGGQGAYEQYF
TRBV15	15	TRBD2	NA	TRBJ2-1	TGTGCCACCAGAGTGGGAGCGGGAGATGTAAATGAGCAGTTCTTC	CATRVGAGDVNEQFF
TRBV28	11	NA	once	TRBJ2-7	TGTGCCAGCAGCCTAGCCTACGAGCAGTACTTC	CASSLAYEQYF
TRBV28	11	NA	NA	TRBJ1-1	TGTGCCAGCAGGGAAGCAATTGAAGCTTTCTTT	CASREAIEAFF
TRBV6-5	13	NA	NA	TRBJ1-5	TGTGCCAGCAGTACCAGGGAGAATCAGCCCCAGCATTTT	CASSTRENQPQHF
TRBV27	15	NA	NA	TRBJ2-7	TGTGCCAGCAGTTTATCGGGGGGACCCCCCCTCAAGCAGTACTTC	CASSLSGGPPLKQYF
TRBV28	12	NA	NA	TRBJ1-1	TGTGCCAGCAGTTCGACGGTCACTGAAGCTTTCTTT	CASSSTVTEAFF
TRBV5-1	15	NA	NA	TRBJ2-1	TGCGCCAGCAATCCCTCACTAGGAGGGAACAATGAGCAGTTCTTC	CASNPSLGGNNEQFF
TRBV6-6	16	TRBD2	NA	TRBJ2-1	TGTGCCAGCAGCTATAGACTAGCGGGAGATTACAATGAGCAGTTCTTC	CASSYRLAGDYNEQFF
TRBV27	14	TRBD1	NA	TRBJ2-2	TGTGCCAGCAGTGCCGGGACAGACACCGGGGAGCTGTTTTTT	CASSAGTDTGELFF
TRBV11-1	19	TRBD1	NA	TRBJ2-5	TGTGCCAGCAGCTTAGGGGTCCAGGTGGGACAGGGTTTCCAAGTGACCCAGTACTTC	CASSLGVQVGQGFQVTQYF
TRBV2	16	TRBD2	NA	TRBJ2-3	TGTGCCAGCAGTGAAGTAGCGGGTGGCACATTGGATACGCAGTATTTT	CASSEVAGGTLDTQYF
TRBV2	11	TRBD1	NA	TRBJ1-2	TGTGCCAGCCAACAGGGGGTTGGCTACACCTTC	CASQQGVGYTF
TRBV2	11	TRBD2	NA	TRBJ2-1	TGTGCCAGCGGGACTACGAATGAGCAGTTCTTC	CASGTTNEQFF
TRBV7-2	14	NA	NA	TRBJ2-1	TGTGCCAGCAGTCAACAGGGGAGGAACAATGAGCAGTTCTTC	CASSQQGRNNEQFF
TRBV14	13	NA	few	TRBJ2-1	TGTGCCAGCAGCCCGACCTATGGGTATGAGCAGTTCTTC	CASSPTYGYEQFF
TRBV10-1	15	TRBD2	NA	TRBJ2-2	TGCGCCACCTCCCCGGGACTACAAGTCACCGGGGAGCTGTTTTTT	CATSPGLQVTGELFF
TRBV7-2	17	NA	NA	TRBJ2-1	TGTGCCAGCAGCTTAGTAGGGGGGCGGGAAGGGTACAATGAGCAGTTCTTC	CASSLVGGREGYNEQFF
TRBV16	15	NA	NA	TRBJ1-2	TGTGCCAGCAGCCTCCAAAATGGGGGCAACTATGGCTACACCTTC	CASSLQNGGNYGYTF
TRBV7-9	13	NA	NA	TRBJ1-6	TGTGCCAGCAGCTCCGTTAATGATTCACCCCTCCACTTT	CASSSVNDSPLHF
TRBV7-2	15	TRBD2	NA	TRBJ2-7	TGTGCCAGCAGCTTAGTGACTAGCGGGAATAACGAGCAGTACTTC	CASSLVTSGNNEQYF
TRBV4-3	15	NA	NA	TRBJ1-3	TGCGCCAGCAGCCATGGACAGAGCTCTGGAAACACCATATATTTT	CASSHGQSSGNTIYF
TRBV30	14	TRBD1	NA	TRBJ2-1	TGTGCCTGGGGACAGGGAATTGGGAACAATGAGCAGTTCTTC	CAWGQGIGNNEQFF
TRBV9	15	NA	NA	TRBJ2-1	TGTGCCAGCACGCAGGGATCCCACTCCTACAATGAGCAGTTCTTC	CASTQGSHSYNEQFF
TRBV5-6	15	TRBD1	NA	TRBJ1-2	TGTGCCAGCAGCTTGTCCGGACAGGGGGTCTATGGCTACACCTTC	CASSLSGQGVYGYTF
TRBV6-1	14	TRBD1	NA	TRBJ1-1	TGTGCCAGCAGCAGGGACAGGAAGAACACTGAAGCTTTCTTT	CASSRDRKNTEAFF
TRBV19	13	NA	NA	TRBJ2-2	TGTGCCAGTAGTATAAAGAGCACCGGGGAGCTGTTTTTT	CASSIKSTGELFF
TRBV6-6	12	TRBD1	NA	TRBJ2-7	TGTGCCAGCAGTTACCCAGGGGGCGAGCAGTACTTC	CASSYPGGEQYF